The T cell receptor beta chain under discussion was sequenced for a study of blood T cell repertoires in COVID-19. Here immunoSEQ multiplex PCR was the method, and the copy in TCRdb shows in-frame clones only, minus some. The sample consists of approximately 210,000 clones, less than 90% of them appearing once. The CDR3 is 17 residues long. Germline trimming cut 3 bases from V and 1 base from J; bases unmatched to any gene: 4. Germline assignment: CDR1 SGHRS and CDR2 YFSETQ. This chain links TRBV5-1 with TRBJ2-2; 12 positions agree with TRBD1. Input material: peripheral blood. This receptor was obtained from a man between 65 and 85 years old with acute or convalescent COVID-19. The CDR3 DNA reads TGCGCCAGCAGCTACGGGACAGGGGGCCTGAACACCGGGGAGCTGTTTTTT. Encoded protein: CASSYGTGGLNTGELFF.